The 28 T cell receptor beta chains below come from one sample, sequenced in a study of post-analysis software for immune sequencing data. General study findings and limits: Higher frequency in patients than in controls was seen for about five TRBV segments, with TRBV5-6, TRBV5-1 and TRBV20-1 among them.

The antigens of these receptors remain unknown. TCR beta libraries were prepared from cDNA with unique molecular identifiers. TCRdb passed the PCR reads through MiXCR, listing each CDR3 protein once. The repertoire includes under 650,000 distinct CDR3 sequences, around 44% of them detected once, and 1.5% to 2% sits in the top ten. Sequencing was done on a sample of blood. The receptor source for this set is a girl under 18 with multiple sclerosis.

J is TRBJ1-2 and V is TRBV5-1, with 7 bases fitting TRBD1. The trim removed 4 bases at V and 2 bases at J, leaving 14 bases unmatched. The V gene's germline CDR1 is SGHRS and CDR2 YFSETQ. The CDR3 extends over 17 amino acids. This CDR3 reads CASSVRYTGELNYGYTF. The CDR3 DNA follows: TGCGCCAGCAGCGTCCGGTACACAGGGGAATTGAACTATGGCTACACCTTC.

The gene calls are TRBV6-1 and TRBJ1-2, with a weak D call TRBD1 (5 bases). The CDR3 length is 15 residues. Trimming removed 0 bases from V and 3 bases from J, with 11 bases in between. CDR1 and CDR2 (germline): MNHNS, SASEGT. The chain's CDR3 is CASSEALGTYYGYTF. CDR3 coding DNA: TGTGCCAGCAGTGAAGCGCTGGGGACCTACTATGGCTACACCTTC.

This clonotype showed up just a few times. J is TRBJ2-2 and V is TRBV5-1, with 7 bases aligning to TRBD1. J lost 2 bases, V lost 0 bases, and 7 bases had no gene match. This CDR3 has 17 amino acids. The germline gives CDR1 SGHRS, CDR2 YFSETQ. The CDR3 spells CASSLDLGTVNTGELFF. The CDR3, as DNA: TGCGCCAGCAGCTTGGACCTGGGGACAGTTAACACCGGGGAGCTGTTTTTT.

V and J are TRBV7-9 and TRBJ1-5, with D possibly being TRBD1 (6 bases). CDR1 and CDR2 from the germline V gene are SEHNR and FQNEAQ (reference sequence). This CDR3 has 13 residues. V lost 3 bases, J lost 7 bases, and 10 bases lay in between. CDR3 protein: CASSFGGGQPQHF. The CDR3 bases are TGTGCCAGCAGCTTCGGGGGCGGGCAGCCCCAGCATTTT.

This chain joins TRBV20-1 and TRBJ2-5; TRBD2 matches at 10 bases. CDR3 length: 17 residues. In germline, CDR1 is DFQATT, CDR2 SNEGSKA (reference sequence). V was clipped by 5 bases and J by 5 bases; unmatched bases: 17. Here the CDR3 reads CSAAGRAAGGVLETQYF. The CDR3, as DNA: TGCAGTGCTGCGGGTCGCGCAGCGGGAGGGGTGTTGGAGACCCAGTACTTC.

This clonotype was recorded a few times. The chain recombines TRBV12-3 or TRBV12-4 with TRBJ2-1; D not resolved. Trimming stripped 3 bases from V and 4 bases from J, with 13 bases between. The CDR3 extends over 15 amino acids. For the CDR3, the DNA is TGTGCCAGCAGTTTTGCAGACCCTTCATACAATGAGCAGTTCTTC. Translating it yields CASSFADPSYNEQFF.

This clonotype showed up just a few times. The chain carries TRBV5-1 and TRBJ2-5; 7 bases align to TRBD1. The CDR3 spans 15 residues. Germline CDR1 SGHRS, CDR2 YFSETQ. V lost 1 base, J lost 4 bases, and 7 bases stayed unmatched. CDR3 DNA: TGCGCCAGCAGCTTGATGGCAGGGGGTATAGAGACCCAGTACTTC. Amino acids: CASSLMAGGIETQYF.

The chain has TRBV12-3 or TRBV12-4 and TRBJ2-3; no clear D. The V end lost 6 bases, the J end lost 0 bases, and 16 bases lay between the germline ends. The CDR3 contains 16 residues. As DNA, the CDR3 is TGTGCCAGCAGCCCGAAGGGCAGCATGAGCACAGATACGCAGTATTTT. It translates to CASSPKGSMSTDTQYF.

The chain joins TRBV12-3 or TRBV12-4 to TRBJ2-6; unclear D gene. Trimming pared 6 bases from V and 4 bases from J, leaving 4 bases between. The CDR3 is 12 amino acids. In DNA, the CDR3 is TGTGCCAGCAGGGCCGGGGCCAACGTCCTGACTTTC. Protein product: CASRAGANVLTF.

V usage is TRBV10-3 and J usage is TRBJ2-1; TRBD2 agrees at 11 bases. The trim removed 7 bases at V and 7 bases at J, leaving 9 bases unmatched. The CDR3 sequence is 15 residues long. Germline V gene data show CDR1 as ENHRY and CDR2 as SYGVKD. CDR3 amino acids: CAINTLAGGRNEQFF. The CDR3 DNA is TGTGCCATCAATACCCTAGCGGGGGGAAGGAATGAGCAGTTCTTC.

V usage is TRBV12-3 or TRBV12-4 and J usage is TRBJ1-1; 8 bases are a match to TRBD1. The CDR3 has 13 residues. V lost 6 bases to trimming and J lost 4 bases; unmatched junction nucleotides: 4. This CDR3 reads CASRPGGGTEAFF. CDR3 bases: TGTGCCAGCAGGCCAGGGGGCGGCACTGAAGCTTTCTTT.

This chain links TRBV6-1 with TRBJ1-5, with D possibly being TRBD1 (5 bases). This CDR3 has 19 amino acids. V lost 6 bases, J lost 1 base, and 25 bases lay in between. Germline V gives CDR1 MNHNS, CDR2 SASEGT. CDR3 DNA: TGTGCCAGCAGCCGCTATGGGGGGACCTCGGCCGTCAGCAATCAGCCCCAGCATTTT. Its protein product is CASSRYGGTSAVSNQPQHF.

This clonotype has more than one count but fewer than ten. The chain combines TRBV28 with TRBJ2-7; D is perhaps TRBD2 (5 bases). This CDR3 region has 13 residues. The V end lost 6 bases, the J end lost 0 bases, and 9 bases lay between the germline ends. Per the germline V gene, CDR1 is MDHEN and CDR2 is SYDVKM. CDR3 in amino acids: CASRSGSSYEQYF. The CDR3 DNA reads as TGTGCCAGCAGAAGCGGAAGCTCCTACGAGCAGTACTTC.

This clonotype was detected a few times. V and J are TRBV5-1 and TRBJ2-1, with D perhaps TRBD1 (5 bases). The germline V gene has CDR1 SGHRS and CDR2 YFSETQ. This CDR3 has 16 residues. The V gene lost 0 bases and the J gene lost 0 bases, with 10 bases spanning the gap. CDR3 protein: CASSLVSRVSYNEQFF. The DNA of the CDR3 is TGCGCCAGCAGCTTGGTCTCCAGGGTCTCCTACAATGAGCAGTTCTTC.

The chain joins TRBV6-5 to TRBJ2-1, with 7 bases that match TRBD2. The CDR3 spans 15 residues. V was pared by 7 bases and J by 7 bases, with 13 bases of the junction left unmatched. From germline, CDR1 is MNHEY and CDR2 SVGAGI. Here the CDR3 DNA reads TGTGCCAGCACCCAAGCGGGGTTTCCTGGGAATGAGCAGTTCTTC. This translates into CASTQAGFPGNEQFF.

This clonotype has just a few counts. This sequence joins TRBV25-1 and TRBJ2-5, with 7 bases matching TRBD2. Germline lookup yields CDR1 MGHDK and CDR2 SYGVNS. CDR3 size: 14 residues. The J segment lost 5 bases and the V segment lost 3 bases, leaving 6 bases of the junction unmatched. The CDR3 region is CASSERGRMETQYF. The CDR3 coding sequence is TGTGCCAGCAGTGAGCGGGGGAGGATGGAGACCCAGTACTTC.

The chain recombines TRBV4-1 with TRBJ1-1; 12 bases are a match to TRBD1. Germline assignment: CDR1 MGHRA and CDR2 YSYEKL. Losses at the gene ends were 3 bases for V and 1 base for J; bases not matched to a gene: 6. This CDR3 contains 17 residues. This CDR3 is CASSHWDRGHGNTEAFF. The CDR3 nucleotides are TGCGCCAGCAGCCATTGGGACAGGGGGCATGGGAACACTGAAGCTTTCTTT.

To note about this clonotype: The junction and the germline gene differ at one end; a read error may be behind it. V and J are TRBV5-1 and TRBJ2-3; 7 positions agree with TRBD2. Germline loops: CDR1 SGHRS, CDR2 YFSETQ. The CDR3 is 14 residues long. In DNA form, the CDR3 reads TGCGCCGGCAGCGCCCAAGGCGGGGGAGACACGCAGTATTTT. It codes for CAGSAQGGGDTQYF.

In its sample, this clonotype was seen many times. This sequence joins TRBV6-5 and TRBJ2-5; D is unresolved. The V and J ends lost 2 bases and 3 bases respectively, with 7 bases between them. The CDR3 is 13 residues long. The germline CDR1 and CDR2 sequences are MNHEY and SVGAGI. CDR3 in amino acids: CASSYGQKETQYF. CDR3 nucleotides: TGTGCCAGCAGTTACGGTCAAAAAGAGACCCAGTACTTC.

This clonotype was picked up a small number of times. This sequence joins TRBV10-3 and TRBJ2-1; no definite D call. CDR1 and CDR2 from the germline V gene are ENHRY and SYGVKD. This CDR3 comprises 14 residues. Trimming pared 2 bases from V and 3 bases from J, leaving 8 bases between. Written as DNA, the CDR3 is TGTGCCATCAGTGAGGAGGATGACTACAATGAGCAGTTCTTC. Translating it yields CAISEEDDYNEQFF.

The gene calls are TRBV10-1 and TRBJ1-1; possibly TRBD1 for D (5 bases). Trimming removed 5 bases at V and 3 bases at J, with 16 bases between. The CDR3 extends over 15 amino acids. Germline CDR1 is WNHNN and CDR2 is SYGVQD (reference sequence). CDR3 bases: TGCGCCAGCAGTAGAACCGGGACGGGAGACACTGAAGCTTTCTTT. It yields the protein CASSRTGTGDTEAFF.

CDR3 residues: CSAREEGGLSEQYF. DNA of the CDR3: TGCAGTGCTAGAGAGGAGGGAGGGCTCTCCGAGCAGTACTTC. The chain has TRBV20-1 and TRBJ2-7, with TRBD2 matching 7 bases. Germline CDR1 DFQATT, CDR2 SNEGSKA (reference sequence). The V segment lost 0 bases and the J segment 6 bases; nucleotides outside the gene matches: 8. The CDR3 covers 14 residues.

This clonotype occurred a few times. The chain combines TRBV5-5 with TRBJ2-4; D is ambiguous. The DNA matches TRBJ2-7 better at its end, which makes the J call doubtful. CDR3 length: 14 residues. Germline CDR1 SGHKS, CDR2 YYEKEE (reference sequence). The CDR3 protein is CASSPTQSHYEQYF. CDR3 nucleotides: TGTGCCAGCAGCCCGACTCAGAGTCACTACGAGCAGTACTTC.

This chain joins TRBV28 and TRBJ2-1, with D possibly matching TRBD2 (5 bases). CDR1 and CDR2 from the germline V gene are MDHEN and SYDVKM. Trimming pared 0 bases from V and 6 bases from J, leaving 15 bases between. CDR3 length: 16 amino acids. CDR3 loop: CASSLWYQAEGNEQFF. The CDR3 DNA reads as TGTGCCAGCAGTTTATGGTACCAGGCAGAGGGCAATGAGCAGTTCTTC.

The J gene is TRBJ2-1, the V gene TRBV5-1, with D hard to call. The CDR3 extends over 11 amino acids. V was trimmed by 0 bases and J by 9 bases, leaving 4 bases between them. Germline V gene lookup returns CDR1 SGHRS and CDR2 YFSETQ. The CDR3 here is CASSLVAEQFF. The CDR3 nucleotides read TGCGCCAGCAGCTTGGTCGCTGAGCAGTTCTTC. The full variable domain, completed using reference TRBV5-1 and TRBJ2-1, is KAGVTQTPRYLIKTRGQQVTLSCSPISGHRSVSWYQQTPGQGLQFLFEYFSETQRNKGNFPGRFSGRQFSNSRSEMNVSTLELGDSALYLCASSLVAEQFFGPGTRLTVL.

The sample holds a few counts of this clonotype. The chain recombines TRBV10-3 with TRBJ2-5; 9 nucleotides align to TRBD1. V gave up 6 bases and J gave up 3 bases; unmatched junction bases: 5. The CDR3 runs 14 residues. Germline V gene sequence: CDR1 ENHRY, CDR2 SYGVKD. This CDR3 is CAISKTGGEETQYF. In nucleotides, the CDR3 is TGTGCCATCAGCAAAACAGGGGGCGAAGAGACCCAGTACTTC.

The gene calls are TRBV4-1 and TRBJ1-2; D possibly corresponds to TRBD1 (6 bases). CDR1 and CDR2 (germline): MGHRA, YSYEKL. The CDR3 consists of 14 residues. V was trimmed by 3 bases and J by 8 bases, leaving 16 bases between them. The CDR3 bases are TGCGCCAGCAGCCACCGACAGGTCCCACGAGGCTACACCTTC. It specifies CASSHRQVPRGYTF.

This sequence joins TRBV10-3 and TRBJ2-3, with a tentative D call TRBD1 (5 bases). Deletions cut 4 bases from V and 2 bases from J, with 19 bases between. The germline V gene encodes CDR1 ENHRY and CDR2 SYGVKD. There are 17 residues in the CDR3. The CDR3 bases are TGTGCCATCAGTGGACAGACGCCTAAGAAACTCACAGATACGCAGTATTTT. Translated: CAISGQTPKKLTDTQYF.